This entry lists 15 T cell receptor beta chains sequenced from one sample in a study of T cells in Graves' hyperthyroidism and ophthalmopathy. RNA transcripts gave rise to amplified TCR beta CDR3 regions. Using the HTBI primer set, a first-round RT-PCR was run on the TCR CDR3. TCRdb re-called the multiplex PCR reads with MiXCR, one entry per CDR3 protein. Of around 450,000 distinct CDR3 sequences listed, roughly 13% were seen once; the top ten hold approximately 5.3%. Source material: blood. The receptors stem from a woman aged 18-29 years with Graves' hyperthyroidism.

This clonotype was seen repeatedly, ten times or more. The CDR3, as DNA: TGTGCCAGCAGCCTACCAGGGGCCCGGGGCACTGAAGCTTTCTTT. As protein: CASSLPGARGTEAFF. V usage is TRBV28 and J usage is TRBJ1-1; the D gene is possibly TRBD1 (6 bases). Trimming took 6 bases from V and 4 from J, leaving 18 bases between them. This CDR3 has 15 amino acids. Germline CDR1 is MDHEN and CDR2 is SYDVKM.

This clonotype came up many times. This sequence joins TRBV7-6 and TRBJ2-1; the match to TRBD2 covers 14 bases. The V gene's germline CDR1 is SGHVS and CDR2 FNYEAQ. Trimming removed 2 bases from V and 6 bases from J; junction bases left unmatched: 12. This CDR3 is built from 19 residues. The CDR3: CASSLRTSGRIWVGNEQFF. CDR3 DNA: TGTGCCAGCAGCTTACGGACTAGCGGGAGGATTTGGGTCGGCAATGAGCAGTTCTTC.

This clonotype showed up just a few times. The chain couples TRBV9 to TRBJ2-2; D possibly corresponds to TRBD2 (5 bases). The CDR3 is 15 amino acids. Trimming took 3 bases from V and 5 from J, leaving 14 bases between them. Per germline, CDR1 SGDLS and CDR2 YYNGEE. The CDR3 protein is CASSALDTGTGELFF. Here the CDR3 DNA reads TGTGCCAGCAGCGCTCTAGACACGGGGACCGGGGAGCTGTTTTTT.

This clonotype was seen more than once but under ten times. Being one base from a much bigger clone, this may be a read error. The rearrangement uses TRBV12-3 or TRBV12-4 and TRBJ2-1, with D uncertain. This CDR3 has 13 residues. This CDR3 is CANSLPLGNEQFF. The CDR3 nucleotides read TGTGCCAACAGTTTACCCCTGGGTAATGAGCAGTTCTTC.

This chain uses TRBV2 with TRBJ2-7; a possible D gene is TRBD1 (5 bases). The V end was cut by 6 bases, the J end by 3 bases, with 12 bases between. Per the germline V gene, CDR1 is SNHLY and CDR2 is FYNNEI. The CDR3 covers 13 residues. This CDR3 is CASRRTPVYEQYF. In DNA form, the CDR3 reads TGTGCCAGCAGGAGGACACCCGTCTACGAGCAGTACTTC.

This clonotype was detected many times. The chain joins TRBV30 to TRBJ1-1; D gene ambiguous. Germline V lookup: CDR1 GTSNPN, CDR2 SVGIG (reference sequence). The CDR3 is 13 amino acids. The V and J ends lost 1 base and 0 bases respectively, with 6 bases between them. The DNA of the CDR3 is TGTGCCTGGAGTGCCTCAATGAACACTGAAGCTTTCTTT. Translating it yields CAWSASMNTEAFF. Variable domain in full (rest from reference TRBV30 and TRBJ1-1): SQTIHQWPATLVQPVGSPLSLECTVEGTSNPNLYWYRQAAGRGLQLLFYSVGIGQISSEVPQNLSASRPQDRQFILSSKKLLLSDSGFYLCAWSASMNTEAFFGQGTRLTVV.

This clonotype has more than one count but fewer than ten. The V call is TRBV19, the J call TRBJ1-5; a possible D gene is TRBD1 (5 bases). The CDR3 is made up of 15 amino acids. Trimming stripped 6 bases from V and 3 bases from J, with 15 bases between. The germline V gene has CDR1 LNHDA and CDR2 SQIVND (reference sequence). The chain's CDR3 is CASRTSRQPNQPQHF. The DNA for the CDR3 is TGTGCCAGTAGAACCTCGCGACAGCCCAATCAGCCCCAGCATTTT.

The chain recombines TRBV12-5 with TRBJ1-2; 9 bases are shared with TRBD1. The trim removed 1 base at V and 8 bases at J, leaving 5 bases unmatched. The germline V gene encodes CDR1 LGHNT and CDR2 FRNRAP. CDR3 length equals 14 residues. The CDR3 sequence is CASGLGGQGVGYTF. Here the CDR3 DNA reads TGTGCTAGTGGTTTGGGGGGACAGGGAGTCGGCTACACCTTC.

This clonotype was seen at least ten times. The genes are TRBV27 and TRBJ1-1; D unresolved. With 1 base removed from V and 1 base from J, the gap between germline ends came to 10 bases. The CDR3 is 15 residues long. Per germline, CDR1 MNHEY and CDR2 SMNVEV (reference sequence). Written as DNA, the CDR3 is TGTGCCAGCAGTTTATTCAGCCAGACGAACACTGAAGCTTTCTTT. Translating gives CASSLFSQTNTEAFF.

This clonotype was seen repeatedly, ten times or more. The chain recombines TRBV12-3 or TRBV12-4 with TRBJ1-2, with D unclear. The CDR3 is 14 amino acids. Trimming shortened V by 5 bases and J by 3 bases, and 13 bases separated the two germline ends. CDR3 sequence (DNA): TGTGCCAGCAGTCCCAGCGGACGGGACTATGGCTACACCTTC. It encodes CASSPSGRDYGYTF.

This clonotype was counted at least ten times. The chain joins TRBV7-2 to TRBJ2-3; maybe TRBD2 (5 bases). CDR3 length: 14 residues. Trimming removed 5 bases from V and 8 bases from J, with 17 bases in between. CDR1 SGHTA and CDR2 FQGNSA come from the germline V gene. CDR3 in DNA: TGTGCCAGCAGCGTAAGCGGACGGAGCGGTACGCAGTATTTT. Amino acids: CASSVSGRSGTQYF.

The table lists this clonotype with many counts. V is TRBV7-9 and J is TRBJ1-2; no definite D call. Trimming stripped 1 base from V and 5 bases from J, with 14 bases between. CDR1 is SEHNR and CDR2 is FQNEAQ in the germline V gene (reference sequence). CDR3 length equals 15 residues. The CDR3 spells CASSLGKWVQYGYTF. The CDR3 coding sequence is TGTGCCAGCAGCTTAGGAAAGTGGGTCCAATATGGCTACACCTTC.

This clonotype showed up many times. The CDR3: CASSYGGNTYEQYF. The DNA of the CDR3 is TGTGCCAGCAGTTACGGCGGGAATACCTACGAGCAGTACTTC. The rearrangement uses TRBV6-5 and TRBJ2-7, with D possibly being TRBD2 (6 bases). The CDR3 has 14 residues. V shed 2 bases and J shed 2 bases, with 10 bases lying between them. Germline V gene data show CDR1 as MNHEY and CDR2 as SVGAGI.

In its sample, this clonotype was seen a few times. This chain joins TRBV5-1 and TRBJ2-6; D is unclear. Germline V gene sequence: CDR1 SGHRS, CDR2 YFSETQ. CDR3 length: 14 amino acids. V was clipped by 6 bases and J by 0 bases, with 7 bases between them. The CDR3 DNA follows: TGCGCCAGCACTTTGGGCTCTGGGGCCAACGTCCTGACTTTC. Translated, it gives CASTLGSGANVLTF.

This clonotype was detected ten times or more. The chain is built from TRBV11-2 and TRBJ2-7; 12 bases are shared with TRBD2. Germline CDR1 reads SGHAT; CDR2 reads FQNNGV. After removal of 5 bases from V and 1 base from J, the junction contained 6 bases not matched to a gene. This CDR3 comprises 16 residues. The CDR3 here is CASSPGLAGSSYEQYF. CDR3 sequence (DNA): TGTGCCAGCAGCCCCGGACTAGCGGGAAGTTCCTACGAGCAGTACTTC.